The 11 T cell receptor beta chains reported below all come from one sample, sequenced in a study of T cells after yellow fever vaccination. TCRdb passed the 5' RACE reads through MiXCR, listing each CDR3 protein once. The table records fewer than 500,000 distinct CDR3 sequences, roughly a sixth of them present only once. The sequenced sample was PBMCs, obtained before the yellow fever booster vaccination. Receptor source: a young man who received the YFV17D yellow fever vaccine.

V usage is TRBV28 and J usage is TRBJ2-5; D is unresolved. CDR3 length equals 13 residues. V was pared by 3 bases and J by 4 bases, with 9 bases between. Germline CDR1 and CDR2: MDHEN and SYDVKM. In DNA, the CDR3 is TGTGCCAGCAGTTTCCAAATCCGAGAGACCCAGTACTTC. Its protein is CASSFQIRETQYF. The complete variable domain, with remaining parts taken from reference TRBV28 and TRBJ2-5, reads DVKVTQSSRYLVKRTGEKVFLECVQDMDHENMFWYRQDPGLGLRLIYFSYDVKMKEKGDIPEGYSVSREKKERFSLILESASTNQTSMYLCASSFQIRETQYFGPGTRLLVL.

The table lists this clonotype with a few counts. The V and J genes are TRBV6-2 or TRBV6-3 and TRBJ2-7; D may match TRBD1 or TRBD2 (5 bases each). V lost 8 bases and J lost 2, with 19 bases in between. The germline CDR1 and CDR2 sequences are MNHEY and SVGEGT. The CDR3 spans 15 residues. The CDR3 loop reads CASLSSGTETYEQYF. The CDR3, as DNA: TGTGCCAGCCTATCATCCGGGACCGAAACCTACGAGCAGTACTTC.

The CDR3 nucleotides are TGTGCCACCAGCCGAAGGAACCGACAGGACGGAGAGACCCAGTACTTC. It translates to CATSRRNRQDGETQYF. The chain uses TRBV15 and TRBJ2-5; the D gene is possibly TRBD1 (6 bases). Trimming removed 5 bases at V and 4 bases at J, with 20 bases between. Germline loops: CDR1 LNHNV, CDR2 YYDKDF (reference sequence). This CDR3 contains 16 residues.

This chain joins TRBV18 and TRBJ1-5, with 11 bases fitting TRBD1. The CDR3 totals 18 residues. Trimming took 3 bases from V and 0 from J; bases not matched to a gene: 7. The germline CDR1 and CDR2 sequences are KGHSH and LQKENI. CDR3 region: CASSPRGTGGSSNQPQHF. In DNA form, the CDR3 reads TGTGCCAGCTCACCTCGGGGGACAGGGGGTAGTAGCAATCAGCCCCAGCATTTT.

V gene TRBV7-7 combines with J gene TRBJ2-5; 8 positions match TRBD1. The CDR3 loop spans 15 amino acids. Germline V gene data show CDR1 as SSHAT and CDR2 as FNYEAQ (reference sequence). V was clipped by 1 base and J by 5 bases; unmatched bases: 6. CDR3 in DNA: TGTGCCAGCAGCTTAGTGACAGGGGAAATTGAGACCCAGTACTTC. Its protein is CASSLVTGEIETQYF.

This clonotype was recorded once. The J gene is TRBJ1-2, the V gene TRBV7-8; 9 nucleotides agree with TRBD1. The germline gives CDR1 SGHVS, CDR2 FQNEAQ. V was clipped by 4 bases and J by 0 bases; unmatched bases: 6. The CDR3 is 16 amino acids. DNA for the CDR3: TGTGCCAGCAGCTCCTTACAGGGGGCAGCTAACTATGGCTACACCTTC. It encodes CASSSLQGAANYGYTF.

This clonotype was observed a few times. The V call is TRBV20-1, the J call TRBJ2-3; 11 bases are shared with TRBD2. After removal of 6 bases from V and 3 bases from J, the junction contained 5 bases not matched to a gene. The CDR3 contains 14 residues. Germline CDR1 reads DFQATT; CDR2 reads SNEGSKA (reference sequence). The CDR3 bases are TGCAGTGCCAGTACTAGCGGGGGAACAGATACGCAGTATTTT. It specifies CSASTSGGTDTQYF.

The CDR3 spells CASSLSRFQPQHF. The DNA for the CDR3 is TGTGCCAGCAGCTTGTCTCGCTTTCAGCCCCAGCATTTT. The V gene is TRBV5-5, the J gene TRBJ1-5; D gene uncertain. Germline V gives CDR1 SGHKS, CDR2 YYEKEE (reference sequence). The V end was cut by 1 base, the J end by 6 bases, with 8 bases between. There are 13 residues in the CDR3.

This clonotype has only a few counts. The chain has TRBV20-1 and TRBJ2-5; D is perhaps TRBD2 (6 bases). Germline values: CDR1 DFQATT, CDR2 SNEGSKA (reference sequence). This CDR3 region has 13 residues. Trimming removed 5 bases from V and 4 bases from J, with 14 bases in between. CDR3 DNA sequence: TGCAGTGCTCCGCCCCGGGGGTTAGAGACCCAGTACTTC. Translation: CSAPPRGLETQYF.

This chain uses TRBV6-1 with TRBJ1-6; D possibly corresponds to TRBD1 (6 bases). CDR1 and CDR2 from the germline V gene are MNHNS and SASEGT. This CDR3 is 14 amino acids long. V was pared by 0 bases and J by 10 bases, with 10 bases between. The DNA of the CDR3 is TGTGCCAGCAGTGAAGCAGGGGGGAGCTCACCCCTCCACTTT. It codes for CASSEAGGSSPLHF.

The table lists this clonotype with many counts. The chain recombines TRBV5-1 with TRBJ2-1; D might be TRBD2 (6 bases). The CDR3 is 17 amino acids. Germline loops: CDR1 SGHRS, CDR2 YFSETQ. V lost 5 bases, J lost 2 bases, and 20 bases lay in between. The CDR3 DNA sequence: TGCGCCAGCAGGGACCTGACCGGGACTCATACCTACAATGAGCAGTTCTTC. This encodes CASRDLTGTHTYNEQFF.